This TCR beta chain stems from a study of blood T cell repertoires in COVID-19. Generated by immunoSEQ multiplex PCR, the TCRdb table keeps only in-frame clones and is missing some. Of about 130,000 clones in the sample, roughly 77% are singletons; the top ten hold approximately 5%. The length of the CDR3 is 15 residues. V was pared by 4 bases and J by 6 bases, with 11 bases of the junction left unmatched. CDR1 and CDR2 from the germline V gene are LNHDA and SQIVND (reference sequence). Material: peripheral blood. J is TRBJ1-2 and V is TRBV19; TRBD1 agrees at 7 bases. The TCR comes from a woman in her 70s with COVID-19, enrolled during active disease. CDR3 sequence reads: CASSTLTGLADGYTF. The CDR3 DNA reads TGTGCCAGTAGTACCCTGACAGGGTTGGCGGATGGCTACACCTTC.